The 26 T cell receptor beta chains below were found in one sample sequenced in a study of cytomegalovirus exposure and HLA in healthy donors. Sequencing used immunoSEQ multiplex PCR; TCRdb keeps in-frame clones, though not all of them. The table records approximately 98,000 clones, almost 96% of them present only once. The material sequenced was PBMCs. The receptors shown here come from a young woman in good health and CMV-seronegative.

V and J are TRBV18 and TRBJ1-2; D is uncertain. This CDR3 is built from 13 residues. Germline V lookup: CDR1 KGHSH, CDR2 LQKENI. Trimming took 5 bases from V and 5 from J, leaving 12 bases between them. The CDR3 protein is CASSSVGIYGYTF. The CDR3, as DNA: TGTGCCAGCTCAAGCGTCGGAATTTATGGCTACACCTTC.

The V and J genes are TRBV4-2 and TRBJ2-3; D unclear. Looked up from germline, CDR1 is LGHNA and CDR2 is YNFKEQ. CDR3 length equals 13 residues. The germline V and J ends were trimmed by 1 base and 2 bases, with 4 bases remaining between them. CDR3 amino acids: CASSQAPTDTQYF. CDR3 nucleotide sequence: TGTGCCAGCAGCCAAGCTCCCACAGATACGCAGTATTTT.

The V gene is TRBV5-1, the J gene TRBJ2-7, with D perhaps TRBD2 (5 bases). Germline CDR1 and CDR2: SGHRS and YFSETQ. Trimming shortened V by 0 bases and J by 2 bases, and 15 bases separated the two germline ends. The CDR3 length is 16 residues. The CDR3 spells CASSLEGRRVTYEQYF. CDR3 DNA: TGCGCCAGCAGCTTGGAGGGCAGGCGGGTCACCTACGAGCAGTACTTC.

In this sample, this clone turned up a few times. This sequence joins TRBV18 and TRBJ1-2; D perhaps matches TRBD1 (5 bases). With 6 bases removed from V and 4 bases from J, the gap between germline ends came to 15 bases. The CDR3 has 14 residues. Looked up from germline, CDR1 is KGHSH and CDR2 is LQKENI. The CDR3 coding sequence is TGTGCCAGCTCGACATCCCAGGGCAGCTATGGCTACACCTTC. Protein product: CASSTSQGSYGYTF.

The rearrangement links TRBV9 to TRBJ2-5, with 8 bases fitting TRBD2. V dropped 4 bases and J dropped 4; count of bases not matched to a gene: 15. The germline gives CDR1 SGDLS, CDR2 YYNGEE. This CDR3 spans 17 amino acids. CDR3 loop: CASSPAIRGGLPETQYF. The CDR3 DNA reads TGTGCCAGCAGCCCCGCCATACGGGGGGGGCTCCCAGAGACCCAGTACTTC. The full variable domain, completed using reference TRBV9 and TRBJ2-5, is DSGVTQTPKHLITATGQRVTLRCSPRSGDLSVYWYQQSLDQGLQFLIQYYNGEERAKGNILERFSAQQFPDLHSELNLSSLELGDSALYFCASSPAIRGGLPETQYFGPGTRLLVL.

In regard to this clone: In the same sample, other DNA sequences code for this CDR3. The chain links TRBV7-8 to TRBJ1-1, with TRBD1 as a possible D gene (6 bases). The CDR3 has 14 amino acids. Germline CDR1 and CDR2: SGHVS and FQNEAQ. Trimming took off 6 bases at V and 0 bases at J, with 11 bases between the two ends. This CDR3 is CASSFGQMNTEAFF. CDR3 nucleotides: TGTGCCAGCAGTTTCGGACAGATGAACACTGAAGCTTTCTTT.

The chain combines TRBV9 with TRBJ2-2; 10 nucleotides line up with TRBD2. The CDR3 consists of 17 residues. Per the germline V gene, CDR1 is SGDLS and CDR2 is YYNGEE. Unmatched junction bases numbered 6, after V lost 2 bases and J lost 2 bases. Written as DNA, the CDR3 is TGTGCCAGCAGCGTGTCGAGCGGGGGGGCTAACACCGGGGAGCTGTTTTTT. It specifies CASSVSSGGANTGELFF.

The J gene is TRBJ1-1, the V gene TRBV4-1, with 7 bases fitting TRBD1. The V gene end was trimmed by 4 bases and the J gene end by 8 bases; junction bases not matched to a gene: 19. There are 17 residues in the CDR3. Germline CDR1 and CDR2: MGHRA and YSYEKL. Here the CDR3 reads CASSLRRDSRFPPEAFF. The CDR3 bases are TGCGCCAGCAGCCTCCGGAGGGACAGTCGATTTCCCCCCGAAGCTTTCTTT.

CDR3: CASSPQGQAFGGYTF. The CDR3 bases are TGTGCCAGCAGCCCCCAGGGACAGGCTTTCGGAGGCTACACCTTC. This chain links TRBV4-2 with TRBJ1-2, with 8 bases matching TRBD1. CDR3 length: 15 residues. Trimming cost V 4 bases and J 8 bases; bases outside gene matches: 12. Germline CDR1 is LGHNA and CDR2 is YNFKEQ.

This clone was detected once. The chain is built from TRBV2 and TRBJ1-5, with TRBD1 matching over 9 bases. This CDR3 is built from 16 residues. V lost 6 bases, J lost 3 bases, and 9 bases stayed unmatched. Germline assignment: CDR1 SNHLY and CDR2 FYNNEI. Here the CDR3 reads CASSNIGTGNNQPQHF. The DNA for the CDR3 is TGTGCCAGCAGCAATATCGGGACAGGGAACAATCAGCCCCAGCATTTT.

This chain uses TRBV15 with TRBJ2-3, with a tentative D call TRBD2 (5 bases). The V end was cut by 5 bases, the J end by 1 base, with 19 bases between. CDR1 and CDR2 (germline): LNHNV, YYDKDF (reference sequence). CDR3 size: 17 residues. Here the CDR3 DNA reads TGTGCCACCAGCGGACTCTCTCTAGGAACTCGCACAGATACGCAGTATTTT. This codes for CATSGLSLGTRTDTQYF.

The chain employs TRBV4-3 and TRBJ1-5; TRBD1 aligns across 8 bases. The V gene's germline CDR1 is LGHNA and CDR2 YSLEER. The CDR3 is made up of 14 amino acids. J lost 8 bases, V lost 2 bases, and 5 bases had no gene match. The CDR3 region has the DNA TGCGCCAGCAGCCAAAGACAGGGGTGGGAGCCCCAGCATTTT. This encodes CASSQRQGWEPQHF.

The gene calls are TRBV28 and TRBJ2-3; TRBD2 agrees at 9 bases. The ends lost 3 bases at V and 3 bases at J; junction bases unmatched: 13. This CDR3 has 18 residues. Looked up from germline, CDR1 is MDHEN and CDR2 is SYDVKM. The CDR3 loop reads CASSFPLESSGGTDTQYF. In DNA form, the CDR3 reads TGTGCCAGCAGTTTCCCCCTCGAAAGTAGCGGGGGTACAGATACGCAGTATTTT.

The gene calls are TRBV28 and TRBJ2-7, with D possibly matching TRBD1 (6 bases). Between the trimmed V and J ends, which lost 7 bases and 6 bases, there was a span of 22 bases. This CDR3 contains 15 residues. Germline CDR1 and CDR2: MDHEN and SYDVKM. CDR3: CASNSGAEGPGEQYF. CDR3 DNA sequence: TGTGCCAGCAATTCAGGGGCAGAGGGACCGGGCGAGCAGTACTTC. Full variable domain (remainder filled in from reference TRBV28 and TRBJ2-7): DVKVTQSSRYLVKRTGEKVFLECVQDMDHENMFWYRQDPGLGLRLIYFSYDVKMKEKGDIPEGYSVSREKKERFSLILESASTNQTSMYLCASNSGAEGPGEQYFGPGTRLTVT.

The rearrangement links TRBV14 to TRBJ2-3, with 9 bases aligning to TRBD1. Germline trimming cut 1 base from V and 5 bases from J; bases unmatched to any gene: 10. Germline V gene sequence: CDR1 SGHDN, CDR2 FVKESK. The CDR3 contains 17 residues. Here the CDR3 reads CASSQASTGGQKDTQYF. The CDR3 DNA follows: TGTGCCAGCAGCCAAGCCTCGACAGGGGGGCAAAAAGATACGCAGTATTTT.

The chain employs TRBV5-4 and TRBJ2-5; 9 bases fit TRBD2. V was pared by 0 bases and J by 5 bases, with 2 bases of the junction left unmatched. Per germline, CDR1 SGHNT and CDR2 YYREEE (reference sequence). This CDR3 is 14 amino acids long. In nucleotides, the CDR3 is TGTGCCAGCAGCTTGGAGCGGGGGGTGGAGACCCAGTACTTC. Translation: CASSLERGVETQYF.

The chain uses TRBV29-1 and TRBJ1-2, with no clear D. CDR1 is SQVTM and CDR2 is ANQGSEA in the germline V gene. The CDR3 totals 13 residues. Trimming cost V 4 bases and J 0 bases, with 9 bases left between them. CDR3 sequence: CSVGREANYGYTF. The DNA of the CDR3 is TGCAGCGTTGGGCGGGAAGCTAACTATGGCTACACCTTC.

The J gene is TRBJ2-2, the V gene TRBV7-2; 8 bases match TRBD1. V dropped 5 bases and J dropped 2; count of bases not matched to a gene: 7. Germline CDR1 SGHTA, CDR2 FQGNSA. The CDR3 consists of 16 residues. DNA for the CDR3: TGTGCCAGCAGCCCCGCCGGGACAGGAAACACCGGGGAGCTGTTTTTT. Its protein product is CASSPAGTGNTGELFF.

This rearrangement joins TRBV1 to TRBJ2-3; the table calls TRBD2, which could not be checked here. TRBV1 is marked as a pseudogene. The length of the CDR3 is 17 residues. As DNA, the CDR3 is TGCACCAGCAGCCCGGAGTCCTCAAACTACCTCCGGGATACGCAGTATTTT. Residues: CTSSPESSNYLRDTQYF.

The chain joins TRBV6-6 to TRBJ1-5; D ambiguous. The germline gives CDR1 MNHNY, CDR2 SVGAGI (reference sequence). The CDR3 has 10 amino acids. Trimming removed 4 bases from V and 7 bases from J, with 2 bases in between. The CDR3: CASSSQPQHF. The CDR3, as DNA: TGTGCCAGCAGTTCGCAGCCCCAGCATTTT.

The V gene is TRBV6-1, the J gene TRBJ1-2; 12 bases fit TRBD1. Germline loops: CDR1 MNHNS, CDR2 SASEGT. With V trimmed by 4 bases and J by 7 bases, 10 bases remained unmatched. The CDR3 extends over 16 amino acids. As DNA, the CDR3 is TGTGCCAGCAGTGCCACCCCGGGACAGGGGGCGGGTGGCTACACCTTC. Amino acid sequence: CASSATPGQGAGGYTF.

The chain links TRBV6-5 to TRBJ2-1, with no clear D. This CDR3 has 12 residues. V lost 6 bases and J lost 9, with 12 bases in between. Germline CDR1 is MNHEY and CDR2 is SVGAGI. CDR3: CASSLRGGEQFF. In nucleotides, the CDR3 is TGTGCCAGCAGCCTGAGAGGTGGTGAGCAGTTCTTC.

The chain is built from TRBV9 and TRBJ2-1; D may be TRBD2 (6 bases). CDR1 is SGDLS, CDR2 YYNGEE, per germline. There are 15 residues in the CDR3. The V and J ends lost 3 bases and 3 bases respectively, with 13 bases between them. CDR3 sequence: CASSGGWTNYNEQFF. CDR3 bases: TGTGCCAGCAGCGGGGGGTGGACTAACTACAATGAGCAGTTCTTC.

The table lists this clone with a count of one. The CDR3 DNA reads TGCGCCAGCAGCTTGCTTACCATCACTTACACTGAAGCTTTCTTT. It codes for CASSLLTITYTEAFF. The V call is TRBV5-1, the J call TRBJ1-1; D is ambiguous. Germline V gives CDR1 SGHRS, CDR2 YFSETQ. The V end was cut by 1 base, the J end by 3 bases, with 13 bases between. This CDR3 spans 15 amino acids. Filled out from reference TRBV5-1 and TRBJ1-1, the complete variable domain reads KAGVTQTPRYLIKTRGQQVTLSCSPISGHRSVSWYQQTPGQGLQFLFEYFSETQRNKGNFPGRFSGRQFSNSRSEMNVSTLELGDSALYLCASSLLTITYTEAFFGQGTRLTVV.

The genes are TRBV27 and TRBJ2-3; TRBD2 matches 9 bases. The germline V gene encodes CDR1 MNHEY and CDR2 SMNVEV (reference sequence). The CDR3 contains 17 residues. V trimming: 3 bases; J trimming: 0 bases; junction bases outside the gene matches: 7. In nucleotides, the CDR3 is TGTGCCAGCAGTTTTATAGCGGGGGAGACTAGCACAGATACGCAGTATTTT. This codes for CASSFIAGETSTDTQYF.

Worth noting for this clone: The sample carries other DNA sequences with the same CDR3. The rearrangement uses TRBV6-5 and TRBJ1-1, with D tentatively TRBD1 (5 bases). The CDR3 covers 14 residues. In germline, CDR1 is MNHEY, CDR2 SVGAGI. Trimming stripped 2 bases from V and 1 base from J, with 8 bases between. The CDR3 bases are TGTGCCAGCAGTTACGGCCAGGGGAACACTGAAGCTTTCTTT. Translated, it gives CASSYGQGNTEAFF.